This T cell receptor beta chain was observed in a study of regulatory T cells in long-lasting Graves disease. In the study overall: Those Graves' patients who were newly diagnosed had been on antithyroid drugs under 3 months.

Time point given: newly diagnosed GD, antithyroid drugs for less than 3 months. The authors made the TCR library using RNA they extracted from PBMCs. Germline assignment: CDR1 LGHNA and CDR2 YSLEER. V was pared by 3 bases and J by 0 bases, with 11 bases between. The CDR3 spans 15 residues. In building TCR beta libraries, iRepertoire HTBI primers were used together with Arm-PCR of CDR3 regions. Each CDR3 protein is one row after TCRdb ran MiXCR on the multiplex PCR reads. The sample shows roughly 380,000 distinct CDR3 sequences, 16% of them seen only once. This clonotype occurred many times. The data also belong to a second study, concerning T cells in Graves' hyperthyroidism and ophthalmopathy. From that second work: Carried out on the TCR CDR3, a first-round RT-PCR used the HTBI primer set. Stable hyperthyroidism was told apart from ophthalmopathy by a model built on 13 V-J features.

Specimen: peripheral blood mononuclear cells (PBMCs), collected at new diagnosis, from a patient treated with antithyroid drugs. The genes are TRBV4-3 and TRBJ1-1; no clear D. The receptor was isolated from a man aged 35-49 years with Graves disease. The CDR3 DNA sequence: TGCGCCAGCAGCCAGCGTATCCAGCTGAACACTGAAGCTTTCTTT. Residues: CASSQRIQLNTEAFF.